The 30 T cell receptor beta chains below were found in one sample sequenced in a study of T-cell reconstitution after alpha-beta-depleted transplantation in children. Researchers prepared the TCRbeta library using unique molecular identifiers, the study reports. TCRdb re-called the PCR reads with MiXCR, one entry per CDR3 protein. In the table there are some 300,000 distinct CDR3 sequences, about a tenth of which are singletons. The sequenced sample was PBMCs, obtained before TCRalphabeta/CD19-depleted stem cell transplant. Receptors originate from a boy younger than two with acute myeloid leukemia, due to receive a stem cell transplant.

In this sample, this clonotype turned up many times. The rearrangement joins TRBV7-2 to TRBJ2-3; TRBD2 matches at 8 bases. Germline-derived CDR1 and CDR2 are SGHTA and FQGNSA. V lost 2 bases to trimming and J lost 9 bases; unmatched junction nucleotides: 10. The CDR3 runs to 15 residues. CDR3 DNA: TGTGCCAGCAGCTTACGTAGGACTAGCCGGGGCACGCAGTATTTT. This sequence encodes CASSLRRTSRGTQYF.

This clonotype was observed many times. This chain connects TRBV6-5 to TRBJ1-3; D ambiguous. The CDR3 contains 14 residues. The germline V and J ends were trimmed by 4 bases and 2 bases, with 9 bases remaining between them. CDR1 and CDR2 (germline): MNHEY, SVGAGI. CDR3 protein: CASSSRVTGNTIYF. DNA for the CDR3: TGTGCCAGCAGTTCCCGGGTTACTGGAAACACCATATATTTT.

This clonotype was found many times. The rearrangement links TRBV6-4 to TRBJ2-2; 9 bases fit TRBD1. The CDR3 is 14 residues long. V gave up 2 bases and J gave up 6 bases; unmatched junction bases: 1. CDR1 and CDR2 from the germline V gene are MRHNA and SNTAGT. For the CDR3, the DNA is TGTGCCAGCAGTGACGACAGGGGGGCCGGGGAGCTGTTTTTT. This sequence encodes CASSDDRGAGELFF.

In this sample, this clonotype turned up many times. The CDR3 sequence is CASSLVAGVSRAYNEQFF. In DNA form, the CDR3 reads TGCGCCAGCAGCTTGGTTGCGGGAGTAAGCAGGGCCTACAATGAGCAGTTCTTC. The chain joins TRBV5-1 to TRBJ2-1; 7 nucleotides match TRBD2. CDR3 length: 18 amino acids. J gave up 2 bases and V 0 bases, and 11 bases lay outside the gene matches. Germline V gives CDR1 SGHRS, CDR2 YFSETQ.

This clonotype was counted many times. The rearrangement uses TRBV7-8 and TRBJ2-3; no reliable D call. The CDR3 totals 18 residues. The V and J ends lost 0 bases and 1 base respectively, with 17 bases between them. CDR1 and CDR2 from the germline V gene are SGHVS and FQNEAQ. Written as DNA, the CDR3 is TGTGCCAGCAGCTTAGCCCCAAATTCGGATTTCCGCACAGATACGCAGTATTTT. The encoded protein is CASSLAPNSDFRTDTQYF.

This clonotype showed up many times. The chain recombines TRBV7-2 with TRBJ2-2; possible D gene TRBD1, 5 bases. The ends were cut back, 5 bases at V and 6 bases at J, with 16 bases in the middle. CDR1 is SGHTA and CDR2 is FQGNSA in the germline V gene. The CDR3 runs 15 residues. CDR3 nucleotide sequence: TGTGCCAGCAGCCCACAGGTGGGGCGCGCCGGGGAGCTGTTTTTT. Amino acids: CASSPQVGRAGELFF.

This clonotype showed up many times. The chain is built from TRBV28 and TRBJ2-7, with 8 bases fitting TRBD1. The CDR3 spans 15 residues. Trimming at V came to 2 bases and at J to 3 bases, leaving 6 bases not matched to a gene. Germline-derived CDR1 and CDR2 are MDHEN and SYDVKM. The CDR3 DNA reads as TGTGCCAGCAGTTTACTTCAGGACAGGGACTACGAGCAGTACTTC. It specifies CASSLLQDRDYEQYF.

The chain recombines TRBV27 with TRBJ2-1; D is perhaps TRBD1 or TRBD2 (5 bases each). V was shortened by 3 bases and J by 6 bases, with 15 bases between the two germline ends. The CDR3 length is 15 residues. Germline V gene lookup returns CDR1 MNHEY and CDR2 SMNVEV (reference sequence). The CDR3 nucleotides are TGTGCCAGCAGTTTCGTAGCGAGGGGTATCAATGAGCAGTTCTTC. Protein: CASSFVARGINEQFF.

This clonotype was detected ten times or more. The V gene is TRBV6-5, the J gene TRBJ2-1, with D perhaps matching TRBD1 or TRBD2 (5 bases each). The V and J ends lost 5 bases and 9 bases respectively, with 8 bases between them. The germline V gene encodes CDR1 MNHEY and CDR2 SVGAGI. The CDR3 totals 11 residues. In DNA, the CDR3 is TGTGCCAGCAGTCGGGGCTTTGAGCAGTTCTTC. It encodes CASSRGFEQFF.

This clonotype has only one observation. The V gene is TRBV7-8, the J gene TRBJ1-2, with D tentatively TRBD1 (6 bases). CDR3 length: 14 residues. Germline loops: CDR1 SGHVS, CDR2 FQNEAQ. V was trimmed by 5 bases and J by 8 bases, leaving 18 bases between them. CDR3 bases: TGTGCCAGCAGCAAACAAGGGGGGGCGCAAGGCTACACCTTC. It is translated as CASSKQGGAQGYTF.

This sequence joins TRBV6-2 or TRBV6-3 and TRBJ2-7, with 8 bases lining up with TRBD2. This CDR3 contains 14 residues. Losses at the gene ends were 3 bases for V and 0 bases for J; bases not matched to a gene: 1. Per the germline V gene, CDR1 is MNHEY and CDR2 is SVGEGT. The CDR3 region is CASSYGTSSYEQYF. CDR3 bases: TGTGCCAGCAGTTATGGGACTAGCTCCTACGAGCAGTACTTC.

This clonotype was found many times. This rearrangement joins TRBV28 to TRBJ1-5; D uncertain. The CDR3 length is 13 residues. Trimming took 4 bases from V and 3 from J, leaving 7 bases between them. Germline CDR1 reads MDHEN; CDR2 reads SYDVKM. The CDR3 sequence is CASSSGINQPQHF. CDR3 sequence (DNA): TGTGCCAGCAGTTCCGGGATCAATCAGCCCCAGCATTTT.

This clonotype was found many times. The DNA of the CDR3 is TGTGCCAGCAGCATCCCGGCGGGGACTAGCGGGAGGTTTGAGCAGTTCTTC. It is translated as CASSIPAGTSGRFEQFF. The genes are TRBV9 and TRBJ2-1; 15 bases are shared with TRBD2. J gave up 9 bases and V 4 bases, and 11 bases lay outside the gene matches. This CDR3 has 17 residues. Germline V gives CDR1 SGDLS, CDR2 YYNGEE.

This clonotype was observed a few times. The V call is TRBV3-1, the J call TRBJ1-5; weak D call: TRBD1 (6 bases). Trimming pared 0 bases from V and 6 bases from J, leaving 12 bases between. This CDR3 region has 15 residues. Looked up from germline, CDR1 is LGHDT and CDR2 is YNNKEL (reference sequence). The CDR3 coding sequence is TGTGCCAGCAGCCAAGAATACAGGGCGGGTCAGCCCCAGCATTTT. It yields the protein CASSQEYRAGQPQHF.

This clonotype occurred a few times. The V gene is TRBV25-1, the J gene TRBJ2-5, with D perhaps matching TRBD1 (6 bases). Trimming stripped 4 bases from V and 5 bases from J, with 11 bases between. The CDR3 contains 13 residues. Germline CDR1 is MGHDK and CDR2 is SYGVNS. CDR3 residues: CASSGRGGETQYF. The CDR3 bases are TGTGCCAGCAGTGGCAGGGGCGGCGAGACCCAGTACTTC.

This clonotype was recorded at least ten times. CDR3: CASRGTGKNIQYF. Here the CDR3 DNA reads TGTGCCAGCCGAGGGACAGGAAAAAACATTCAGTACTTC. V gene TRBV2 combines with J gene TRBJ2-4, with 8 nucleotides matching TRBD1. The CDR3 totals 13 residues. The ends lost 8 bases at V and 4 bases at J; junction bases unmatched: 4. Germline V gene data show CDR1 as SNHLY and CDR2 as FYNNEI.

The J gene is TRBJ2-5, the V gene TRBV6-5, with D unclear. CDR1 and CDR2 (germline): MNHEY, SVGAGI. V gave up 4 bases and J gave up 1 base, with 10 bases separating them. The CDR3 is 14 amino acids. The CDR3 region is CASSSFAAQETQYF. The CDR3 DNA is TGTGCCAGCAGTTCCTTCGCAGCCCAAGAGACCCAGTACTTC.

This clonotype was seen repeatedly, ten times or more. The chain combines TRBV6-5 with TRBJ1-1; a weak D match, TRBD1 (5 bases). CDR1 and CDR2 from the germline V gene are MNHEY and SVGAGI. The CDR3 totals 13 residues. V was clipped by 5 bases and J by 2 bases, with 9 bases between them. Here the CDR3 reads CASSRDGNTEAFF. In DNA form, the CDR3 reads TGTGCCAGCAGTCGGGACGGAAACACTGAAGCTTTCTTT.

Many counts were recorded for this clonotype. The chain's CDR3 is CASSPSLGGSPYGYTF. DNA of the CDR3: TGTGCCAGCAGCCCATCCCTGGGAGGTAGTCCTTATGGCTACACCTTC. The chain links TRBV7-6 to TRBJ1-2; D is unclear. Germline CDR1 and CDR2: SGHVS and FNYEAQ. The CDR3 contains 16 residues. The germline V and J ends were trimmed by 5 bases and 5 bases, with 21 bases remaining between them.

This clonotype was picked up a small number of times. The DNA of the CDR3 is TGTGCCAGCAGTTCCCCGGGACAGGCCTTCTCCTACGAGCAGTACTTC. It translates to CASSSPGQAFSYEQYF. The gene calls are TRBV6-2 or TRBV6-3 and TRBJ2-7, with TRBD1 matching over 8 bases. V shed 4 bases and J 0 bases; nucleotides not matched to a gene: 8. The germline CDR1 and CDR2 sequences are MNHEY and SVGEGT. The CDR3 length is 16 residues.

This chain links TRBV6-2 or TRBV6-3 with TRBJ2-6, with D possibly TRBD2 on 6 matching bases. The V end lost 2 bases, the J end lost 0 bases, and 14 bases lay between the germline ends. Germline V gene data show CDR1 as MNHEY and CDR2 as SVGEGT. The CDR3 totals 18 residues. The CDR3 protein is CASSYIREEDSGANVLTF. CDR3 DNA sequence: TGTGCCAGCAGTTACATCAGGGAGGAAGACTCTGGGGCCAACGTCCTGACTTTC.

This clonotype has ten or more counts. The V call is TRBV5-1, the J call TRBJ2-7; TRBD2 aligns across 7 bases. CDR1 is SGHRS and CDR2 is YFSETQ in the germline V gene. V dropped 2 bases and J dropped 2; count of bases not matched to a gene: 4. The CDR3 is 14 amino acids. In nucleotides, the CDR3 is TGCGCCAGCAGCTTCAGCGGGGCCCCCTACGAGCAGTACTTC. Its translation: CASSFSGAPYEQYF.

This clonotype was observed many times. The chain carries TRBV11-3 and TRBJ2-2, with TRBD1 matching 8 bases. CDR3 length equals 17 residues. CDR1 is SGHNT and CDR2 is YENEEA in the germline V gene. V lost 5 bases, J lost 6 bases, and 14 bases stayed unmatched. This chain's CDR3 is CASSQDRVGDNAGELFF. CDR3 DNA sequence: TGTGCCAGCAGCCAGGACAGGGTCGGGGATAACGCCGGGGAGCTGTTTTTT.

This clonotype was seen repeatedly, ten times or more. J is TRBJ1-1 and V is TRBV7-6; D not resolved. Trimming removed 1 base at V and 11 bases at J, with 5 bases between. Germline CDR1 SGHVS, CDR2 FNYEAQ. CDR3 length equals 10 residues. CDR3 amino acids: CASSLVYAFF. The CDR3 nucleotides are TGTGCCAGCAGCTTAGTGTACGCTTTCTTT.

This clonotype was detected only once. An end of the junction does not agree with germline; a read error may underlie this. The genes are TRBV14 and TRBJ2-7, with TRBD2 identical over 8 bases. The CDR3 contains 15 residues. CDR1 is SGHDN and CDR2 is FVKESK in the germline V gene. The DNA of the CDR3 is TGTGCCACCAGCCAAGGTGTAACTAGCGGCTACGAGCAGTACTTC. Amino acids: CATSQGVTSGYEQYF.

V usage is TRBV19 and J usage is TRBJ2-3; D uncertain. In germline, CDR1 is LNHDA, CDR2 SQIVND (reference sequence). The CDR3 consists of 12 residues. Trimming cost V 3 bases and J 4 bases, with 5 bases left between them. CDR3 loop: CASSMDADTQYF. The CDR3 coding sequence is TGTGCCAGTAGTATGGATGCAGATACGCAGTATTTT.

This clonotype was detected ten times or more. The chain uses TRBV6-1 and TRBJ2-5, with a weak D call TRBD2 (6 bases). Germline V CDR1 and CDR2: MNHNS, SASEGT. The CDR3 is 16 amino acids. Trimming took off 2 bases at V and 5 bases at J, with 18 bases between the two ends. The CDR3 DNA follows: TGTGCCAGCAGTGAATTTAGAGGGTATGGGGGGGAGACCCAGTACTTC. Translation gives CASSEFRGYGGETQYF.

The sample holds many counts of this clonotype. This rearrangement joins TRBV11-2 to TRBJ1-1, with D uncertain. The length of the CDR3 is 9 residues. Germline CDR1 is SGHAT and CDR2 is FQNNGV. The V gene lost 8 bases and the J gene lost 5 bases, with 3 bases spanning the gap. The CDR3, as DNA: TGTGCCAGCGGAACTGAAGCTTTCTTT. Residues: CASGTEAFF.

This clonotype came up many times. The rearrangement links TRBV7-2 to TRBJ2-7; possibly TRBD1 for D (6 bases). Between the trimmed V and J ends, which lost 5 bases and 0 bases, there was a span of 14 bases. Germline CDR1 is SGHTA and CDR2 is FQGNSA. The CDR3 covers 15 residues. DNA for the CDR3: TGTGCCAGCAGCATAGGGACACCTAGCTCCTACGAGCAGTACTTC. Encoded protein: CASSIGTPSSYEQYF.

This clonotype was recorded many times. The chain uses TRBV2 and TRBJ1-4, with TRBD1 as a possible D gene (6 bases). CDR3 length: 13 residues. Trimming stripped 6 bases from V and 5 bases from J, with 10 bases between. The germline CDR1 and CDR2 sequences are SNHLY and FYNNEI. The DNA for the CDR3 is TGTGCCAGCAGAACAGGGCCCAATGAAAAACTGTTTTTT. It yields the protein CASRTGPNEKLFF.